Following are 15 T cell receptor beta chains from one sample sequenced in a study of blood T cell repertoires in COVID-19. Profiling relied on immunoSEQ multiplex PCR, and the TCRdb table lists in-frame clones only, not all of them. The sample carries about 140,000 clones, about four fifths recorded once. Sequenced: peripheral blood. The source is a man older than 75 with acute or convalescent COVID-19.

Here the CDR3 reads CASSLNLNTEAFF. DNA of the CDR3: TGTGCCAGTAGTCTTAACTTGAACACTGAAGCTTTCTTT. This chain connects TRBV19 to TRBJ1-1; D ambiguous. The CDR3 is 13 amino acids. V lost 5 bases and J 0 bases, leaving 7 bases between the germline ends. Germline lookup yields CDR1 LNHDA and CDR2 SQIVND (reference sequence).

The chain couples TRBV3-1 (or the pseudogene TRBV3-2) to TRBJ1-5, with 9 bases matching TRBD1. Germline V gene sequence: CDR1 LGHDT, CDR2 YNNKEL (reference sequence). The CDR3 contains 16 residues. V shed 4 bases and J 9 bases; nucleotides not matched to a gene: 13. The CDR3 region is CASSPPRDRDYRPQHF. The DNA of the CDR3 is TGTGCCAGCAGCCCCCCCCGGGACAGGGATTATCGGCCCCAGCATTTT.

In nucleotides, the CDR3 is TGCGCCAGCAGCCAAGATAGGGGACAGAGCTATGGCTACACCTTC. Protein sequence: CASSQDRGQSYGYTF. The chain joins TRBV4-3 to TRBJ1-2, with 7 bases identical to TRBD1. This CDR3 is built from 15 residues. From germline, CDR1 is LGHNA and CDR2 YSLEER. V was clipped by 0 bases and J by 4 bases; unmatched bases: 5.

The chain joins TRBV28 to TRBJ2-3; 10 bases fit TRBD2. This CDR3 is built from 20 residues. With V trimmed by 6 bases and J by 2 bases, 20 bases remained unmatched. Germline loops: CDR1 MDHEN, CDR2 SYDVKM. The CDR3 sequence: CASRSSGATSGFPYTDTQYF. The CDR3 DNA reads as TGTGCCAGCAGATCCTCAGGGGCGACTAGCGGGTTTCCTTACACAGATACGCAGTATTTT. Full variable domain (outside the CDR3, taken from reference TRBV28 and TRBJ2-3): DVKVTQSSRYLVKRTGEKVFLECVQDMDHENMFWYRQDPGLGLRLIYFSYDVKMKEKGDIPEGYSVSREKKERFSLILESASTNQTSMYLCASRSSGATSGFPYTDTQYFGPGTRLTVL.

The V gene is TRBV24-1, the J gene TRBJ2-1, with 8 bases lining up with TRBD2. This CDR3 has 16 amino acids. The V and J ends lost 4 bases and 6 bases, in that order; junction bases with no gene match: 10. CDR1 KGHDR and CDR2 SFDVKD come from the germline V gene. The CDR3 loop reads CATSDSGTSKGNEQFF. The CDR3 nucleotides are TGTGCCACCAGTGACTCCGGGACTAGTAAGGGCAATGAGCAGTTCTTC.

V and J are TRBV3-1 (or the pseudogene TRBV3-2) and TRBJ2-3; tentatively, D is TRBD2 (7 bases). CDR1 and CDR2 from the germline V gene are LGHDT and YNNKEL (reference sequence). The CDR3 has 16 residues. Trimming stripped 7 bases from V and 1 base from J, with 18 bases between. The CDR3 spells CASTQARGGGTDTQYF. The CDR3 DNA follows: TGTGCCAGCACCCAGGCTAGGGGGGGAGGCACAGATACGCAGTATTTT.

In this sample, this clone turned up a few times. The gene calls are TRBV7-6 and TRBJ1-1; D gene ambiguous. V was cut by 1 base and J by 1 base, with 7 bases left in between. The CDR3 is 14 amino acids. Germline V lookup: CDR1 SGHVS, CDR2 FNYEAQ. The CDR3 DNA follows: TGTGCCAGCAGCTTAGGAGGTTCGAACACTGAAGCTTTCTTT. The encoded protein is CASSLGGSNTEAFF.

The J gene is TRBJ2-3, the V gene TRBV3-1 (or the pseudogene TRBV3-2); 10 bases fit TRBD2. Germline trimming cut 2 bases from V and 0 bases from J; bases unmatched to any gene: 11. The CDR3 runs to 19 residues. Germline V gene sequence: CDR1 LGHDT, CDR2 YNNKEL (reference sequence). CDR3 region: CASSQLAGAPEHSTDTQYF. The CDR3 region has the DNA TGTGCCAGCAGCCAACTAGCGGGGGCTCCGGAACATAGCACAGATACGCAGTATTTT.

The rearrangement links TRBV5-4 to TRBJ2-7; TRBD1 matches at 9 bases. V lost 1 base, J lost 4 bases, and 3 bases stayed unmatched. Germline V lookup: CDR1 SGHNT, CDR2 YYREEE (reference sequence). The CDR3 spans 14 residues. CDR3: CASSLSGTGYEQYF. The CDR3 DNA sequence: TGTGCCAGCAGCTTGTCCGGGACAGGGTACGAGCAGTACTTC.

This chain uses TRBV7-2 with TRBJ1-2, with D perhaps TRBD1 (5 bases). CDR1 is SGHTA and CDR2 is FQGNSA in the germline V gene. This CDR3 has 15 amino acids. Trimming took 3 bases from V and 7 from J, leaving 18 bases between them. In DNA form, the CDR3 reads TGTGCCAGCAGCTTTAGCCGCACAGGTCTCGCTGGCTACACCTTC. Encoded protein: CASSFSRTGLAGYTF.

This clone was found many times. V gene TRBV7-8 combines with J gene TRBJ2-7; 9 nucleotides align to TRBD1. Germline V gene data show CDR1 as SGHVS and CDR2 as FQNEAQ. J was trimmed by 5 bases and V by 6 bases; bases with no gene match: 5. The CDR3 totals 13 residues. The CDR3 DNA sequence: TGTGCCAGCAGTCGGGACAGGGCCCACGAGCAGTACTTC. It translates to CASSRDRAHEQYF.

The genes are TRBV24-1 and TRBJ2-1; a possible D gene is TRBD1 (6 bases). There are 15 residues in the CDR3. V was shortened by 7 bases and J by 7 bases, with 19 bases between the two germline ends. In germline, CDR1 is KGHDR, CDR2 SFDVKD. The CDR3 here is CATSQTGHPVNEQFF. The CDR3 DNA sequence: TGTGCCACCAGCCAGACAGGACATCCGGTGAATGAGCAGTTCTTC.

This chain links TRBV4-3 with TRBJ2-7; D possibly corresponds to TRBD1 (6 bases). The CDR3 is 15 residues long. Germline V gene sequence: CDR1 LGHNA, CDR2 YSLEER. Trimming left V 1 base short and J 2 bases short, with 12 bases between. CDR3 in DNA: TGCGCCAGCAGCCAAGTCCGGGGACAAACCTACGAGCAGTACTTC. Its translation: CASSQVRGQTYEQYF.

This clone was detected once. This chain connects TRBV7-2 to TRBJ1-1; 7 bases map to TRBD1. The CDR3 is 15 residues long. Trimming took 1 base from V and 1 from J; bases not matched to a gene: 3. CDR1 and CDR2 (germline): SGHTA, FQGNSA. In DNA form, the CDR3 reads TGTGCCAGCAGCTTAGAGGGGGCGGAGAACACTGAAGCTTTCTTT. This gives the protein CASSLEGAENTEAFF.

The chain is built from TRBV6-5 and TRBJ2-2; D gene unclear. The CDR3 runs to 15 residues. Trimming took off 2 bases at V and 0 bases at J, with 7 bases between the two ends. Germline lookup yields CDR1 MNHEY and CDR2 SVGAGI. The chain's CDR3 is CASSYAAPNTGELFF. CDR3 DNA: TGTGCCAGCAGTTACGCGGCCCCGAACACCGGGGAGCTGTTTTTT.